Listed here are 7 T cell receptor beta chains from one sample, sequenced in a study of low-dose radiotherapy and immunotherapy resistance in tumors. This sample's time point: before trial treatment. Amplification, which lasted 15 to 20 PCR cycles, used a constant-region primer and V-primer adapter to amplify TCRs. In TCRdb, the reads were re-called with MiXCR into one record per CDR3 protein. The sample gives about 50,000 distinct CDR3 sequences, approximately 12% of which show up once; approximately 6% is in the top ten. The sequenced sample was PBMCs, obtained before treatment. These receptors were obtained from a female donor with ovarian cancer.

The CDR3 nucleotides read TGTGCCAGCAGCCAGACTAGCGGCACATACAATGAGCAGTTCTTC. Residues: CASSQTSGTYNEQFF. The chain couples TRBV2 to TRBJ2-1; 9 nucleotides line up with TRBD2. Germline CDR1 reads SNHLY; CDR2 reads FYNNEI. V gave up 6 bases and J gave up 4 bases; unmatched junction bases: 7. This CDR3 is 15 amino acids long. The full variable domain, with the rest looked up from reference TRBV2 and TRBJ2-1, is EPEVTQTPSHQVTQMGQEVILRCVPISNHLYFYWYRQILGQKVEFLVSFYNNEISEKSEIFDDQFSVERPDGSNFTLKIRSTKLEDSAMYFCASSQTSGTYNEQFFGPGTRLTVL.

This clonotype was seen only a few times. This likely stems from a read error, as it lies one base from a far larger clone. This chain uses TRBV5-5 with TRBJ2-7; D call uncertain. CDR1 and CDR2 (germline): SGHKS, YYEKEE (reference sequence). The CDR3 sequence is 16 residues long. Trimming removed 3 bases at V and 7 bases at J, with 23 bases between. CDR3 residues: CASSSTLPSSYNEQYF. The CDR3 DNA reads TGTGCCAGCAGCTCTACGCTTCCGAGCTCCTACAATGAGCAGTACTTC.

Many counts were recorded for this clonotype. The J gene is TRBJ2-1, the V gene TRBV20-1, with D maybe TRBD1 (6 bases). The CDR3 is 15 amino acids. Per germline, CDR1 DFQATT and CDR2 SNEGSKA (reference sequence). Trimming pared 4 bases from V and 0 bases from J, leaving 13 bases between. The chain's CDR3 is CSAKEPGDSYNEQFF. The CDR3 region has the DNA TGCAGTGCTAAGGAGCCAGGGGACTCCTACAATGAGCAGTTCTTC.

This clonotype was seen once. The chain has TRBV11-2 and TRBJ1-2; 8 positions match TRBD1. The CDR3 totals 14 residues. V gave up 5 bases and J gave up 6 bases; unmatched junction bases: 8. CDR1 and CDR2 (germline): SGHAT, FQNNGV. CDR3 DNA sequence: TGTGCCAGCAGCAATCGGACAGGGATCCATGGCTACACCTTC. It yields the protein CASSNRTGIHGYTF. The whole variable domain, remainder taken from reference TRBV11-2 and TRBJ1-2, is EAGVAQSPRYKIIEKRQSVAFWCNPISGHATLYWYQQILGQGPKLLIQFQNNGVVDDSQLPKDRFSAERLKGVDSTLKIQPAKLEDSAVYLCASSNRTGIHGYTFGSGTRLTVV.

This clonotype was counted ten times or more. The rearrangement uses TRBV3-1 and TRBJ2-7; 7 bases map to TRBD1. The trim removed 4 bases at V and 3 bases at J, leaving 6 bases unmatched. Germline V gene sequence: CDR1 LGHDT, CDR2 YNNKEL (reference sequence). The CDR3 covers 14 residues. The CDR3 here is CASSPDTGVYEQYF. DNA for the CDR3: TGTGCCAGCAGCCCAGACACAGGGGTCTACGAGCAGTACTTC.

There are many counts of this clonotype. This chain uses TRBV6-5 with TRBJ2-7, with 9 bases lining up with TRBD1. Trimming at V came to 2 bases and at J to 2 bases, leaving 7 bases not matched to a gene. CDR3 length: 16 amino acids. CDR1 and CDR2 from the germline V gene are MNHEY and SVGAGI. CDR3 sequence: CASSYGGGTGTYEQYF. In nucleotides, the CDR3 is TGTGCCAGCAGTTACGGAGGCGGGACAGGGACCTACGAGCAGTACTTC.

This clonotype was observed at least ten times. This chain uses TRBV2 with TRBJ2-3; 7 nucleotides align to TRBD1. Trimming at V came to 2 bases and at J to 0 bases, leaving 8 bases not matched to a gene. In germline, CDR1 is SNHLY, CDR2 FYNNEI. CDR3 length: 17 amino acids. Written as DNA, the CDR3 is TGTGCCAGCAGTGAATACCCGACAGGGTCTAGCACAGATACGCAGTATTTT. Translating gives CASSEYPTGSSTDTQYF.